Listed here are 27 T cell receptor beta chains from one sample, sequenced in a study of shared clonotypes between healthy human individuals. Produced via immunoSEQ multiplex PCR; TCRdb's table is partial and in-frame only. Of some 900,000 clones listed, over 75% were seen once; the top ten hold approximately 1.5%. Sequencing was performed on memory CD4+ T cells sorted from blood. Specified subset: CD45RA-negative fraction. All receptors come from a man between 18 and 35 years old in good health.

This clone occurred a few times. The V call is TRBV28, the J call TRBJ2-2; D gene ambiguous. Trimming shortened V by 4 bases and J by 5 bases, and 14 bases separated the two germline ends. CDR3 length: 15 amino acids. Germline V gives CDR1 MDHEN, CDR2 SYDVKM. The CDR3 sequence is CASSSGLRGTGELFF. The CDR3 DNA follows: TGTGCCAGCAGTTCCGGCCTCCGAGGAACCGGGGAGCTGTTTTTT. Combining the CDR3 with reference TRBV28 and TRBJ2-2 gives the whole variable domain DVKVTQSSRYLVKRTGEKVFLECVQDMDHENMFWYRQDPGLGLRLIYFSYDVKMKEKGDIPEGYSVSREKKERFSLILESASTNQTSMYLCASSSGLRGTGELFFGEGSRLTVL.

The rearrangement links TRBV5-1 to TRBJ2-2; a weak D match, TRBD1 (5 bases). The CDR3 consists of 17 residues. Trimming took off 3 bases at V and 4 bases at J, with 19 bases between the two ends. The germline CDR1 and CDR2 sequences are SGHRS and YFSETQ. The CDR3: CASSSTSTTVLTGELFF. DNA of the CDR3: TGCGCCAGCAGCTCGACCAGTACGACAGTACTCACCGGGGAGCTGTTTTTT.

V is TRBV30 and J is TRBJ1-5; 9 nucleotides align to TRBD1. The CDR3 is 17 amino acids. The V segment lost 2 bases and the J segment 0 bases; nucleotides outside the gene matches: 8. Germline CDR1 GTSNPN, CDR2 SVGIG (reference sequence). In nucleotides, the CDR3 is TGTGCCTGGAGTCGAGCGGGACAGGGTTATAGCAATCAGCCCCAGCATTTT. Amino acid sequence: CAWSRAGQGYSNQPQHF.

The genes are TRBV5-6 and TRBJ2-1; D is ambiguous. This CDR3 region has 16 residues. CDR1 is SGHDT and CDR2 is YYEEEE in the germline V gene. V was clipped by 3 bases and J by 3 bases, with 16 bases between them. The CDR3 loop reads CASSSKVNQLYNEQFF. CDR3 sequence (DNA): TGTGCCAGCAGCTCGAAGGTCAATCAACTCTACAATGAGCAGTTCTTC.

Comment on this clone: The same CDR3 can be traced to other DNA sequences in this sample. The J gene is TRBJ2-7, the V gene TRBV7-9; D unclear. Germline-derived CDR1 and CDR2 are SEHNR and FQNEAQ (reference sequence). This CDR3 has 11 amino acids. The V end was cut by 8 bases, the J end by 4 bases, with 9 bases between. This CDR3 is CASSFSYEQYF. CDR3 coding DNA: TGTGCCAGCTCGTTTTCATACGAGCAGTACTTC.

This clone has only a few counts. The V and J genes are TRBV18 and TRBJ1-2, with no clear D. The germline gives CDR1 KGHSH, CDR2 LQKENI. Trimming cost V 6 bases and J 2 bases, with 10 bases left between them. The CDR3 runs to 13 residues. The chain's CDR3 is CASSPVGNYGYTF. CDR3 nucleotides: TGTGCCAGCTCCCCTGTGGGGAACTATGGCTACACCTTC.

The V and J genes are TRBV7-6 and TRBJ1-5; 8 nucleotides agree with TRBD1. In germline, CDR1 is SGHVS, CDR2 FNYEAQ. J was trimmed by 4 bases and V by 5 bases; bases with no gene match: 4. The CDR3 totals 14 residues. The CDR3, as DNA: TGTGCCAGCAGCGCCGGACAGGGTAATCAGCCCCAGCATTTT. It translates to CASSAGQGNQPQHF.

The gene calls are TRBV30 and TRBJ2-7; the match to TRBD1 covers 9 bases. The CDR3 consists of 14 residues. Trimming took 3 bases from V and 7 from J; bases not matched to a gene: 10. Germline lookup yields CDR1 GTSNPN and CDR2 SVGIG (reference sequence). CDR3 in amino acids: CAWRTRTGVKEQYF. The CDR3 nucleotides are TGTGCCTGGAGAACCAGGACAGGGGTTAAGGAGCAGTACTTC.

Regarding this clone: In the same sample, other DNA sequences code for this CDR3. The V call is TRBV30, the J call TRBJ1-1, with D perhaps TRBD1 (5 bases). This CDR3 contains 12 residues. CDR1 and CDR2 (germline): GTSNPN, SVGIG (reference sequence). Trimming removed 0 bases at V and 4 bases at J, with 6 bases between. CDR3 amino acids: CAWSVRGTEAFF. CDR3 nucleotides: TGTGCCTGGAGTGTAAGGGGCACTGAAGCTTTCTTT. Supplemented by reference TRBV30 and TRBJ1-1, the full variable domain reads SQTIHQWPATLVQPVGSPLSLECTVEGTSNPNLYWYRQAAGRGLQLLFYSVGIGQISSEVPQNLSASRPQDRQFILSSKKLLLSDSGFYLCAWSVRGTEAFFGQGTRLTVV.

The CDR3 region has the DNA TGTGCCAGCAGTTTAATAGCGGGAGCCTACGAGCAGTACTTC. It is translated as CASSLIAGAYEQYF. This sequence joins TRBV6-5 and TRBJ2-7, with 9 bases aligning to TRBD2. The CDR3 length is 14 residues. V shed 4 bases, J shed 2 bases, and the junction held 3 bases outside the gene matches. The germline CDR1 and CDR2 sequences are MNHEY and SVGAGI.

The V gene is TRBV19, the J gene TRBJ1-6, with a weak D call TRBD1 (6 bases). The CDR3 is made up of 15 amino acids. From germline, CDR1 is LNHDA and CDR2 SQIVND (reference sequence). Trimming took 5 bases from V and 9 from J, leaving 17 bases between them. CDR3 sequence: CASSEQGRGTSPLHF. The DNA of the CDR3 is TGTGCCAGTAGTGAACAGGGCCGGGGGACTTCACCCCTCCACTTT.

J is TRBJ2-3 and V is TRBV7-2, with D unresolved. The V gene lost 2 bases and the J gene lost 6 bases, with 12 bases spanning the gap. The CDR3 spans 14 residues. Germline CDR1 is SGHTA and CDR2 is FQGNSA. The CDR3 region has the DNA TGTGCCAGCAGCTTATCCCGGGCCGCCGATACGCAGTATTTT. Translation: CASSLSRAADTQYF.

V is TRBV6-1 and J is TRBJ1-2; tentative D call: TRBD1 (5 bases). V lost 2 bases and J 7 bases, leaving 23 bases between the germline ends. Germline CDR1 reads MNHNS; CDR2 reads SASEGT. CDR3 size: 17 residues. CDR3 region: CASSERPGLRLGLGYTF. The CDR3 DNA is TGTGCCAGCAGTGAACGGCCGGGACTAAGACTTGGACTTGGCTACACCTTC.

The CDR3: CASSLPGQGANEQFF. In DNA form, the CDR3 reads TGCGCCAGCAGCTTACCGGGACAGGGGGCAAATGAGCAGTTCTTC. The V and J genes are TRBV5-1 and TRBJ2-1; TRBD1 agrees at 12 bases. This CDR3 has 15 residues. CDR1 is SGHRS and CDR2 is YFSETQ in the germline V gene. V shed 2 bases, J shed 7 bases, and the junction held 4 bases outside the gene matches.

Details on this clone: Other DNA sequences within the sample encode an identical CDR3. The chain recombines TRBV5-6 with TRBJ1-6, with 7 bases that match TRBD1. Germline V gene lookup returns CDR1 SGHDT and CDR2 YYEEEE. The CDR3 totals 15 residues. Losses at the gene ends were 4 bases for V and 5 bases for J; bases not matched to a gene: 6. CDR3 in DNA: TGTGCCAGCAGCCTGCGGGACAGAGATAATTCACCCCTCCACTTT. Translating gives CASSLRDRDNSPLHF. The complete variable domain, with remaining parts taken from reference TRBV5-6 and TRBJ1-6, reads DAGVTQSPTHLIKTRGQQVTLRCSPKSGHDTVSWYQQALGQGPQFIFQYYEEEERQRGNFPDRFSGHQFPNYSSELNVNALLLGDSALYLCASSLRDRDNSPLHFGNGTRLTVT.

The chain joins TRBV27 to TRBJ2-7; D remains ambiguous. The CDR3 covers 13 residues. The germline gives CDR1 MNHEY, CDR2 SMNVEV (reference sequence). V lost 3 bases to trimming and J lost 1 base, with 7 bases between them. The CDR3 region is CASSFQRSYEQYF. In nucleotides, the CDR3 is TGTGCCAGCAGTTTTCAGCGATCCTACGAGCAGTACTTC.

The chain links TRBV7-9 to TRBJ2-2; no reliable D call. The V gene lost 6 bases and the J gene lost 8 bases, with 10 bases spanning the gap. CDR3 length: 12 amino acids. CDR1 SEHNR and CDR2 FQNEAQ come from the germline V gene (reference sequence). CDR3 sequence: CASRDGPGELFF. CDR3 in DNA: TGTGCCAGCAGGGACGGACCGGGGGAGCTGTTTTTT.

Details on this clone: At the DNA level, this CDR3 is encoded by other sequences in the same sample as well. CDR3 nucleotides: TGTGCCAGCAGTGTTTCTATCTCTGGGGCCAACGTCCTGACTTTC. This gives the protein CASSVSISGANVLTF. The J gene is TRBJ2-6, the V gene TRBV6-1; D ambiguous. The CDR3 is 15 residues long. Germline lookup yields CDR1 MNHNS and CDR2 SASEGT. V lost 4 bases to trimming and J lost 0 bases, with 7 bases between them.

This clone was detected ten times or more. J is TRBJ2-4 and V is TRBV5-4, with 8 bases fitting TRBD1. The V and J ends lost 0 bases and 6 bases, in that order; junction bases with no gene match: 8. The CDR3 consists of 16 residues. In germline, CDR1 is SGHNT, CDR2 YYREEE (reference sequence). The CDR3 reads CASSLETDRVRNIQYF. The CDR3 DNA reads TGTGCCAGCAGCTTGGAAACGGACAGGGTTCGAAACATTCAGTACTTC.

The gene calls are TRBV7-6 and TRBJ1-2, with 7 bases fitting TRBD1. The germline V gene encodes CDR1 SGHVS and CDR2 FNYEAQ. CDR3 length: 14 residues. Trimming took 6 bases from V and 7 from J; bases not matched to a gene: 11. The CDR3 nucleotides are TGTGCCAGCAGTTATACCCCAGGGGGAGGTGGCTACACCTTC. This gives the protein CASSYTPGGGGYTF.

The J gene is TRBJ2-7, the V gene TRBV28; D might be TRBD1 (5 bases). Germline CDR1 and CDR2: MDHEN and SYDVKM. The V gene lost 8 bases and the J gene lost 3 bases, with 8 bases spanning the gap. The CDR3 totals 11 residues. The CDR3 DNA is TGTGCCAGCGACGACAGCTACGAGCAGTACTTC. It is translated as CASDDSYEQYF.

This rearrangement joins TRBV5-1 to TRBJ2-7; tentatively, D is TRBD1 (6 bases). Germline V lookup: CDR1 SGHRS, CDR2 YFSETQ. V was shortened by 3 bases and J by 0 bases, with 19 bases between the two germline ends. The CDR3 has 17 residues. The DNA of the CDR3 is TGCGCCAGCAGCTACTACACCAAGACAGGTCACTCCTACGAGCAGTACTTC. Translation: CASSYYTKTGHSYEQYF.

The chain recombines TRBV19 with TRBJ2-3; the match to TRBD2 covers 7 bases. In germline, CDR1 is LNHDA, CDR2 SQIVND (reference sequence). The junction had 12 bases not matched to a gene; V was cut back by 5 bases and J by 4 bases. CDR3 size: 16 residues. The DNA of the CDR3 is TGTGCCAGTAGTCCCTGGGGACTAAGAGGAGCAGATACGCAGTATTTT. This gives the protein CASSPWGLRGADTQYF.

V is TRBV7-9 and J is TRBJ2-1; D is undetermined. Germline-derived CDR1 and CDR2 are SEHNR and FQNEAQ (reference sequence). Trimming stripped 7 bases from V and 5 bases from J, with 12 bases between. This CDR3 is 13 amino acids long. As DNA, the CDR3 is TGTGCCAGCACCCTTCCCCTCGACAATGAGCAGTTCTTC. It translates to CASTLPLDNEQFF.

This clone showed up many times. V is TRBV25-1 and J is TRBJ1-2; 9 nucleotides line up with TRBD1. The length of the CDR3 is 13 residues. The germline CDR1 and CDR2 sequences are MGHDK and SYGVNS. The ends lost 4 bases at V and 8 bases at J; junction bases unmatched: 5. The DNA of the CDR3 is TGTGCCAGCAGTGTGGGGACAGGGAGCGGCTACACCTTC. Amino acids: CASSVGTGSGYTF.

This clone was found a few times. The rearrangement joins TRBV5-1 to TRBJ1-1; no clear D gene. The V gene lost 0 bases and the J gene lost 1 base, with 16 bases spanning the gap. Germline loops: CDR1 SGHRS, CDR2 YFSETQ. The length of the CDR3 is 17 residues. CDR3 sequence: CASSLAPVRSGNTEAFF. The CDR3 DNA is TGCGCCAGCAGCTTGGCTCCAGTCAGATCGGGGAACACTGAAGCTTTCTTT. The entire variable domain, with the rest obtained from reference TRBV5-1 and TRBJ1-1, is as follows: KAGVTQTPRYLIKTRGQQVTLSCSPISGHRSVSWYQQTPGQGLQFLFEYFSETQRNKGNFPGRFSGRQFSNSRSEMNVSTLELGDSALYLCASSLAPVRSGNTEAFFGQGTRLTVV.

The rearrangement links TRBV5-1 to TRBJ2-3; TRBD2 agrees at 11 bases. V lost 5 bases to trimming and J lost 4 bases; unmatched junction nucleotides: 6. CDR3 length: 15 residues. Looked up from germline, CDR1 is SGHRS and CDR2 is YFSETQ. The CDR3 sequence is CASSLAGGPSDTQYF. In DNA form, the CDR3 reads TGCGCCAGCAGTTTAGCGGGGGGGCCGTCAGATACGCAGTATTTT.